These 2 T cell receptor beta chains came from one sample sequenced in a study of blood T cell repertoires in COVID-19. Assay: immunoSEQ multiplex PCR; the TCRdb copy retains only in-frame clones and omits some. The data contain about 200,000 clones, 75% to 85% of them singletons. The sequencing input was peripheral blood. These receptors were obtained from a woman in her 40s with COVID-19, enrolled during active disease.

The V and J genes are TRBV2 and TRBJ1-1; weak D call: TRBD1 (6 bases). Trimming cost V 6 bases and J 3 bases, with 11 bases left between them. The CDR3 has 13 residues. CDR1 and CDR2 from the germline V gene are SNHLY and FYNNEI. This chain's CDR3 is CASSGEGDTEAFF. The CDR3 DNA reads TGTGCCAGCAGCGGGGAGGGGGACACTGAAGCTTTCTTT.

In DNA, the CDR3 is TGTGCCAGCAGCTTACTAGCGGGGGGAGGAGCCAAAAACATTCAGTACTTC. Translated: CASSLLAGGGAKNIQYF. The rearrangement links TRBV7-2 to TRBJ2-4; TRBD2 agrees at 11 bases. CDR1 is SGHTA and CDR2 is FQGNSA in the germline V gene. Trimming took 2 bases from V and 0 from J; bases not matched to a gene: 3. This CDR3 has 17 amino acids. The whole variable domain, filled in from reference TRBV7-2 and TRBJ2-4, reads GAGVSQSPSNKVTEKGKDVELRCDPISGHTALYWYRQSLGQGLEFLIYFQGNSAPDKSGLPSDRFSAERTGGSVSTLTIQRTQQEDSAVYLCASSLLAGGGAKNIQYFGAGTRLSVL.